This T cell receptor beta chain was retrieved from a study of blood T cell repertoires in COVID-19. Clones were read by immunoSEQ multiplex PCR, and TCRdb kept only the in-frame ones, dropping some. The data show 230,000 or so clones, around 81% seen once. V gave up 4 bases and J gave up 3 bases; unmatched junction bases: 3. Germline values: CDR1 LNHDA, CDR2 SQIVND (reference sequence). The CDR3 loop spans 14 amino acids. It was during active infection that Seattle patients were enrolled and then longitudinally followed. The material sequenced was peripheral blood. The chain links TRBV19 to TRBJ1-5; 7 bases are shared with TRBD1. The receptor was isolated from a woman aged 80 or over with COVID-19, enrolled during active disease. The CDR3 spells CASSTRGPNQPQHF. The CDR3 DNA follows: TGTGCCAGTAGTACGAGGGGGCCCAATCAGCCCCAGCATTTT.